The source of this T cell receptor (beta chain) is a study of blood T cells in healthy people across ages. A second PCR, run for about 6 to 12 cycles, used a sample-barcoded 5' primer plus a J-beta primer mix. TCRdb recomputed calls from the 5' RACE reads with MiXCR, one row per CDR3 protein. This table holds 800,000 to 950,000 distinct CDR3 sequences, 48% found once. The sequenced material came from blood. This TCR was recovered from a man younger than 45 in good health.

CDR3 nucleotides: TGTGCCAGCAGCTTGGTTCAGGGAACAACCTACGAGCAGTACTTC. Translated, it gives CASSLVQGTTYEQYF. The chain couples TRBV7-2 to TRBJ2-7; weak D call: TRBD1 (5 bases). CDR1 is SGHTA, CDR2 FQGNSA, per germline. V was pared by 3 bases and J by 2 bases, with 14 bases between. This CDR3 spans 15 amino acids.